This T cell receptor beta chain was sequenced in a study of T-cell memory formation after mild COVID-19. Study outcomes and limitations: What remained unconfirmed was the SARS-CoV-2 specificity of second-wave clones peaking on day 37. Cross-reactive memory appears to have joined, as suggested by some responding clones showing up in pre-infection memory.

TCRdb re-derived calls from the 5' RACE reads in MiXCR, one entry per CDR3 protein. The sample gives about 55,000 distinct CDR3 sequences, 9.5% of which show up once; more than 1% is in the top ten. The CDR3 runs 13 residues. Deletions cut 1 base from V and 1 base from J, with 5 bases between. Germline-derived CDR1 and CDR2 are SGHRS and YFSETQ. This clonotype was picked up many times. Its cognate antigen is unknown. Material for sequencing was PBMCs or a T cell subset sorted from them (not recorded which). The chain is built from TRBV5-1 and TRBJ1-1; maybe TRBD1 (5 bases). The TCR was taken from a man aged 18 to 35 who had mild COVID-19 (a few samples of this study predate the infection). Cell type and time point are not known. CDR3 residues: CASSLQGNTEAFF. In nucleotides, the CDR3 is TGCGCCAGCAGCTTGCAGGGGAACACTGAAGCTTTCTTT. The whole variable domain, filled in from reference TRBV5-1 and TRBJ1-1, reads KAGVTQTPRYLIKTRGQQVTLSCSPISGHRSVSWYQQTPGQGLQFLFEYFSETQRNKGNFPGRFSGRQFSNSRSEMNVSTLELGDSALYLCASSLQGNTEAFFGQGTRLTVV.